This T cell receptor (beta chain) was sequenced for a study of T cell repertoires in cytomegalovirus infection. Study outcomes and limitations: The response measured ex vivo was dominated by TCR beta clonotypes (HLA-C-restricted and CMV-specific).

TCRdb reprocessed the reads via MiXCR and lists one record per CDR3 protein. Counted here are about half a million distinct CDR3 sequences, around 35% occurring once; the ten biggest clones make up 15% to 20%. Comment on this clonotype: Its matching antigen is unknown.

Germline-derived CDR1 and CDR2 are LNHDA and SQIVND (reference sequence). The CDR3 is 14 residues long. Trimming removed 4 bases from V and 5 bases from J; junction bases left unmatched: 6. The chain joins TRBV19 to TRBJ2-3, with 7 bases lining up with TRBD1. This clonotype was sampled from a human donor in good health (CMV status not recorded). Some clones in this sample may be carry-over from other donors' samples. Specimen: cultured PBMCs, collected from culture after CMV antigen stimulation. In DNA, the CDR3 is TGTGCCAGTAGTACGGGACAGTTCGGAGATACGCAGTATTTT. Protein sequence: CASSTGQFGDTQYF.